This T cell receptor (beta chain) was found in a study of shared clonotypes between healthy human individuals. Turning to the study itself: Researchers assigned three CD4 naive, three CD4 memory, two CD8 naive and one CD8 memory plate to each donor.

Partitioning of CD4+ cells yielded a CD45RA+ naive subset and a CD45RA-negative memory subset. Original handling: Sequence data from immunoSEQ were junction-only and lacked quality scores; consequently, filtering differed. The repertoire was sequenced with immunoSEQ multiplex PCR; TCRdb's copy has only in-frame clones and lacks some. From that table come the V and J calls and clone size; the DNA was used to work out D and trimming. The data contain hundreds of thousands of clones, around two thirds of them seen just once; the ten biggest clones take up 1.5% to 2%. This CDR3 region has 13 residues. The germline V and J ends were trimmed by 3 bases and 4 bases, with 4 bases remaining between them. The germline gives CDR1 SGHAT, CDR2 FQNNGV.

V and J are TRBV11-2 and TRBJ2-6; D not certain. This TCR was sampled from a woman aged 25 to 39 in good health. Sequencing used memory CD4+ T cells sorted from blood. The sample's subset: CD45RA-negative fraction. As DNA, the CDR3 is TGTGCCAGCAGCTTGTTGGGGGCCAACGTCCTGACTTTC. As protein: CASSLLGANVLTF.